This T cell receptor (beta chain) was sequenced for a study of blood T cell repertoires in COVID-19. Profiling relied on immunoSEQ multiplex PCR, and the TCRdb table lists in-frame clones only, not all of them. Here the sample spans 300,000 to 350,000 clones, 87% being singletons. A single count supports this clone. Germline V CDR1 and CDR2: SGHRS, YFSETQ. V was clipped by 6 bases and J by 0 bases, with 3 bases between them. The CDR3 totals 12 residues. The rearrangement uses TRBV5-1 and TRBJ2-2; D unclear. The material sequenced was peripheral blood. The receptor was derived from a man aged 30-40 years with COVID-19, enrolled during active disease. The DNA for the CDR3 is TGCGCCAGCACAGCGAACACCGGGGAGCTGTTTTTT. Its protein is CASTANTGELFF.